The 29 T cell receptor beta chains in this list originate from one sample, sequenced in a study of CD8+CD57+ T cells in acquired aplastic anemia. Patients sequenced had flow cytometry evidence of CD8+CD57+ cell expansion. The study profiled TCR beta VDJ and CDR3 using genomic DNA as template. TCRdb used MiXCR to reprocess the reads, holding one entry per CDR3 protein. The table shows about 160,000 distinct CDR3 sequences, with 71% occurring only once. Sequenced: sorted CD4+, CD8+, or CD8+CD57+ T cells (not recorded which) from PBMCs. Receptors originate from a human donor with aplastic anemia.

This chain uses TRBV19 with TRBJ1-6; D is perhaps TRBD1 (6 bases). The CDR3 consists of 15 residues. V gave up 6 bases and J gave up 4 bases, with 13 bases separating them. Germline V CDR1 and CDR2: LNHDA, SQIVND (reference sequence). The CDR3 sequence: CASSATGAYNSPLHF. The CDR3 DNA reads TGTGCCAGTAGCGCGACAGGCGCGTATAATTCACCCCTCCACTTT. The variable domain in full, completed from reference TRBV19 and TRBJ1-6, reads DGGITQSPKYLFRKEGQNVTLSCEQNLNHDAMYWYRQDPGQGLRLIYYSQIVNDFQKGDIAEGYSVSREKKESFPLTVTSAQKNPTAFYLCASSATGAYNSPLHFGNGTRLTVT.

This CDR3 reads CASMKQSGANVLTF. The CDR3 DNA is TGTGCCAGCATGAAGCAATCTGGGGCCAACGTCCTGACTTTC. V usage is TRBV2 and J usage is TRBJ2-6; D ambiguous. Germline V lookup: CDR1 SNHLY, CDR2 FYNNEI. The CDR3 covers 14 residues. Deletions cut 7 bases from V and 1 base from J, with 8 bases between.

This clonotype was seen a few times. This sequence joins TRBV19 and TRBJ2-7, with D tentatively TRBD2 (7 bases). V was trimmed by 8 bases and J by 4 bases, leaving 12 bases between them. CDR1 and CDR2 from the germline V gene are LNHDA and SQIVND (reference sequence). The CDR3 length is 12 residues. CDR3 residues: CASGGGAYEQYF. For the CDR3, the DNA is TGTGCCAGTGGGGGGGGGGCGTACGAGCAGTACTTC.

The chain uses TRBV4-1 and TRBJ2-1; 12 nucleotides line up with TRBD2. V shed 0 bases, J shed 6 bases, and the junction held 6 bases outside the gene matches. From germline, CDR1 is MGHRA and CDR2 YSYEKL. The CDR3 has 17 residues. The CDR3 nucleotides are TGCGCCAGCAGCCAAGATGCTAGCGGGAGGGCCCTCAATGAGCAGTTCTTC. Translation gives CASSQDASGRALNEQFF.

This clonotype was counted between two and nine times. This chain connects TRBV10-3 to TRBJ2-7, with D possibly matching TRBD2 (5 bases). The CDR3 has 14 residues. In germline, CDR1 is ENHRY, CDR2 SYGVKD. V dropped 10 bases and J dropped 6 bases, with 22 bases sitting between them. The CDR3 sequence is CATSGGGLGGEQYF. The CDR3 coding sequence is TGTGCCACCTCGGGCGGAGGACTCGGTGGCGAGCAGTACTTC.

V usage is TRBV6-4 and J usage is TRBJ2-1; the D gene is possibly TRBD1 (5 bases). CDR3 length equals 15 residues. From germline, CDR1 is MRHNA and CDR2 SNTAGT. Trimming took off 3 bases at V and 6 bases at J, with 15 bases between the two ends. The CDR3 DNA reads TGTGCCAGCAGTGATGCTCAGGGATCGAGCAATGAGCAGTTCTTC. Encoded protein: CASSDAQGSSNEQFF.

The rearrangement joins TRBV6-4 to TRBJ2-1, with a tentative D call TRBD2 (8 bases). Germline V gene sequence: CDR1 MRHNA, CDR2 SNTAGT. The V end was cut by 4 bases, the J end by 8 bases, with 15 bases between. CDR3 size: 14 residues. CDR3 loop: CASSAGTAGDEQFF. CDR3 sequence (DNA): TGTGCCAGCAGTGCCGGGACAGCGGGGGATGAGCAGTTCTTC.

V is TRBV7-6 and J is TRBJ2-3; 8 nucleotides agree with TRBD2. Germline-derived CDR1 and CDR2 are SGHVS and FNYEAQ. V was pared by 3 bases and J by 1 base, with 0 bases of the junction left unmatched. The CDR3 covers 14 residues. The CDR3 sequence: CASSFSGGTDTQYF. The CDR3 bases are TGTGCCAGCAGCTTTAGCGGGGGCACAGATACGCAGTATTTT.

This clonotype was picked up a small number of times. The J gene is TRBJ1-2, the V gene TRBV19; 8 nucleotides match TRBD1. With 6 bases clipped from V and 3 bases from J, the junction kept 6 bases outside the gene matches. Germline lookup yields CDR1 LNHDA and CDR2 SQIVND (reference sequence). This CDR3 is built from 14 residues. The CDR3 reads CASSRGQEHYGYTF. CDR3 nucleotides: TGTGCCAGTAGCCGGGGACAGGAACACTATGGCTACACCTTC. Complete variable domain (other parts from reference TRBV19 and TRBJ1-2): DGGITQSPKYLFRKEGQNVTLSCEQNLNHDAMYWYRQDPGQGLRLIYYSQIVNDFQKGDIAEGYSVSREKKESFPLTVTSAQKNPTAFYLCASSRGQEHYGYTFGSGTRLTVV.

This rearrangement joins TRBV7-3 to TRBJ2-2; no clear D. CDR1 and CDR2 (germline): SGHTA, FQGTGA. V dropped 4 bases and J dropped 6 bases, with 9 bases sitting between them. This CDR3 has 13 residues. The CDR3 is CASSSVEAGELFF. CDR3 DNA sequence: TGTGCCAGCAGCTCGGTCGAGGCCGGGGAGCTGTTTTTT.

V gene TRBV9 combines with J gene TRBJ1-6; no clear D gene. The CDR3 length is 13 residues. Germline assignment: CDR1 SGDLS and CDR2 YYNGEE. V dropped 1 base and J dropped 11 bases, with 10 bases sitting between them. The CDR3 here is CASSVSEGTPLHF. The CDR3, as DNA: TGTGCCAGCAGCGTATCTGAGGGTACACCCCTCCACTTT.

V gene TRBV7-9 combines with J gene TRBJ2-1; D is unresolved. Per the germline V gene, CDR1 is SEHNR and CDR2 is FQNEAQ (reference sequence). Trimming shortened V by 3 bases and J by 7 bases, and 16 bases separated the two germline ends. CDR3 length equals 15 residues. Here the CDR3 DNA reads TGTGCCAGCAGCTTTTTAGATGCCTTGAGTAATGAGCAGTTCTTC. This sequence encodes CASSFLDALSNEQFF.

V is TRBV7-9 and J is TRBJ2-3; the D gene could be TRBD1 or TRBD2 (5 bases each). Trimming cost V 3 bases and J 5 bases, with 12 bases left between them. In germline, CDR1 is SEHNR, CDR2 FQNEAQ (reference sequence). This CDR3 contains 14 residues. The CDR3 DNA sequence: TGTGCCAGCAGCTTGAACTCAGGGAGAGATACGCAGTATTTT. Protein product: CASSLNSGRDTQYF.

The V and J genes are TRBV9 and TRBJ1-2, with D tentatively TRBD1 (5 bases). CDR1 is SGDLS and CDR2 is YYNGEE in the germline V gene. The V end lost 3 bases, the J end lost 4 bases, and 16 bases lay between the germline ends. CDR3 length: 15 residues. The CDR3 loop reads CASSEGLAGGYGYTF. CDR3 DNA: TGTGCCAGCAGCGAAGGACTAGCGGGGGGCTATGGCTACACCTTC.

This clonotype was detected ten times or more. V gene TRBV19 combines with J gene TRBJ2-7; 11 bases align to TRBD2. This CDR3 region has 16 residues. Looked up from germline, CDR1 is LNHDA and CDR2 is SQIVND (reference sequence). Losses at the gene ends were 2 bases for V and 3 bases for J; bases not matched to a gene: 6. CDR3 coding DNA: TGTGCCAGTAGTATACCAACTAGCGGGGGCTTCTACGAGCAGTACTTC. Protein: CASSIPTSGGFYEQYF.

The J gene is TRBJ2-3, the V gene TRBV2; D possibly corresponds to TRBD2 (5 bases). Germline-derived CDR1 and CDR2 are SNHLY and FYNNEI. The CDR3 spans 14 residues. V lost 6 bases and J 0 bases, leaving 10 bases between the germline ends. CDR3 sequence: CASRGGPSTDTQYF. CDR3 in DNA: TGTGCCAGCAGAGGAGGACCGAGCACAGATACGCAGTATTTT. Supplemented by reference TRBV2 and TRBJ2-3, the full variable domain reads EPEVTQTPSHQVTQMGQEVILRCVPISNHLYFYWYRQILGQKVEFLVSFYNNEISEKSEIFDDQFSVERPDGSNFTLKIRSTKLEDSAMYFCASRGGPSTDTQYFGPGTRLTVL.

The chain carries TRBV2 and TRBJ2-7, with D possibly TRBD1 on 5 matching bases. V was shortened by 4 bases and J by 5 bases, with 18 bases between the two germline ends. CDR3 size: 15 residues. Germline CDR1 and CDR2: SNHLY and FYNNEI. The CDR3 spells CASSVGRVSSNEQYF. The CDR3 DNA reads TGTGCCAGCAGTGTAGGCAGGGTGTCATCTAACGAGCAGTACTTC.

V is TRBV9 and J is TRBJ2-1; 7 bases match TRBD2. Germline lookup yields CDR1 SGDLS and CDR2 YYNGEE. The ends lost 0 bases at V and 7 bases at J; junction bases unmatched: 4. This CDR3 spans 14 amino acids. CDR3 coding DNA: TGTGCCAGCAGCGTAGAACTAGCGTCGAATGAGCAGTTCTTC. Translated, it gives CASSVELASNEQFF. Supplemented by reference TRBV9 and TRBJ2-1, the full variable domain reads DSGVTQTPKHLITATGQRVTLRCSPRSGDLSVYWYQQSLDQGLQFLIQYYNGEERAKGNILERFSAQQFPDLHSELNLSSLELGDSALYFCASSVELASNEQFFGPGTRLTVL.

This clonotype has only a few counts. CDR3 nucleotide sequence: TGTGCCAGAAGGGACGGCGGGACCTACGAGCAGTACTTC. Amino acids: CARRDGGTYEQYF. The V call is TRBV2, the J call TRBJ2-7; D is perhaps TRBD2 (6 bases). Trimming took 9 bases from V and 2 from J, leaving 14 bases between them. Germline V gene lookup returns CDR1 SNHLY and CDR2 FYNNEI. There are 13 residues in the CDR3. The full variable domain, in which reference TRBV2 and TRBJ2-7 provide the parts outside the CDR3, is EPEVTQTPSHQVTQMGQEVILRCVPISNHLYFYWYRQILGQKVEFLVSFYNNEISEKSEIFDDQFSVERPDGSNFTLKIRSTKLEDSAMYFCARRDGGTYEQYFGPGTRLTVT.

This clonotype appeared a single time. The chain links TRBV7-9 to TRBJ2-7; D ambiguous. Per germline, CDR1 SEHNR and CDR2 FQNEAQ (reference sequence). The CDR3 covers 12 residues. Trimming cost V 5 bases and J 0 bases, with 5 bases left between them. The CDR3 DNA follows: TGTGCCAGCAGCGTCACCTCCTACGAGCAGTACTTC. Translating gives CASSVTSYEQYF.

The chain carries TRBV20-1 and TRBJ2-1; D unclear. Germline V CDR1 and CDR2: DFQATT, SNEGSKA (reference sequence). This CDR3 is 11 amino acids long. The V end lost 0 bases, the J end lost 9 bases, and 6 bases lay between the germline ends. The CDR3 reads CSARDMSEQFF. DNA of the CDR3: TGCAGTGCTAGAGATATGAGTGAGCAGTTCTTC.

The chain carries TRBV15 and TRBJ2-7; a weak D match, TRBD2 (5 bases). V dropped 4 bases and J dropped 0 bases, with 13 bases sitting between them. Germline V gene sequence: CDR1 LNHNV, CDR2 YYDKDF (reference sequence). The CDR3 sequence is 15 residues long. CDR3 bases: TGTGCCACCAGCAAGGGAACTAGTCTCTCCTACGAGCAGTACTTC. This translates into CATSKGTSLSYEQYF.

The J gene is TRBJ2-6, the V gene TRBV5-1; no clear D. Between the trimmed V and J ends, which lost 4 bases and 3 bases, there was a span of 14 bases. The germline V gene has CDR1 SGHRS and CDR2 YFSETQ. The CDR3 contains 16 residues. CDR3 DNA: TGCGCCAGCAGCCCTGGACCATTGGGTGGGGCCAACGTCCTGACTTTC. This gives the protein CASSPGPLGGANVLTF.

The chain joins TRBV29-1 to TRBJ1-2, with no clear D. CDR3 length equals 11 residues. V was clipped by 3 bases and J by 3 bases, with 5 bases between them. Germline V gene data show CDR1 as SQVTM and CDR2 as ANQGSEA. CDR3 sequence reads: CSVDGDYGYTF. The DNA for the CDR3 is TGCAGCGTTGATGGTGACTATGGCTACACCTTC.

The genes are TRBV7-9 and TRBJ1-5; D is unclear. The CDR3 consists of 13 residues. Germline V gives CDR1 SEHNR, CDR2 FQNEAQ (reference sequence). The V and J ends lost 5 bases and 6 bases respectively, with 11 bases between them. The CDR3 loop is CASSPYRGQPQHF. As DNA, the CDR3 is TGTGCCAGCAGCCCATACCGGGGTCAGCCCCAGCATTTT. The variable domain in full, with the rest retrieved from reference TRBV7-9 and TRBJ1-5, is DTGVSQNPRHKITKRGQNVTFRCDPISEHNRLYWYRQTLGQGPEFLTYFQNEAQLEKSRLLSDRFSAERPKGSFSTLEIQRTEQGDSAMYLCASSPYRGQPQHFGDGTRLSIL.

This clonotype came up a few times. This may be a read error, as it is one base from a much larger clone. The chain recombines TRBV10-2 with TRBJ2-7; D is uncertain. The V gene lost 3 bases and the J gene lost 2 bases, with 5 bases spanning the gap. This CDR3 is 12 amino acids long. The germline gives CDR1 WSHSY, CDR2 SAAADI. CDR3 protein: CASSDYPYEQYF. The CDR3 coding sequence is TGCGCCAGCAGTGACTACCCCTACGAGCAGTACTTC.

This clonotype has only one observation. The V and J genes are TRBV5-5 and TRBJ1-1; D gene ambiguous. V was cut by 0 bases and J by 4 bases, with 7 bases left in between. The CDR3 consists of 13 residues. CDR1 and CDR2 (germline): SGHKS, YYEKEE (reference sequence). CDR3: CASSLDVGTEAFF. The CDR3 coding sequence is TGTGCCAGCAGCTTGGATGTTGGCACTGAAGCTTTCTTT. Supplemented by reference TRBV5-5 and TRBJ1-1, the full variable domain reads DAGVTQSPTHLIKTRGQQVTLRCSPISGHKSVSWYQQVLGQGPQFIFQYYEKEERGRGNFPDRFSARQFPNYSSELNVNALLLGDSALYLCASSLDVGTEAFFGQGTRLTVV.

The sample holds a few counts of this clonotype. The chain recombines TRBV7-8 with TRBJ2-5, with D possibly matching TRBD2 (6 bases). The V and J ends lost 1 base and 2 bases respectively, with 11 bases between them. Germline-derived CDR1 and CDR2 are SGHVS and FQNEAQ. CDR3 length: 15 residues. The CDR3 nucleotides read TGTGCCAGCAGCTTAGATCTAGCGCCGCAAGAGACCCAGTACTTC. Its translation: CASSLDLAPQETQYF.

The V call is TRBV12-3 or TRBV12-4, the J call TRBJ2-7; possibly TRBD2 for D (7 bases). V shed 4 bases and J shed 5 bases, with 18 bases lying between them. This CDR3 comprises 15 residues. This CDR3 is CASSSPLRGGDEQYF. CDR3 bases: TGTGCCAGCAGTTCCCCCTTACGCGGGGGCGACGAGCAGTACTTC.